This T cell receptor beta chain emerged from a study of T cells in Graves' hyperthyroidism and ophthalmopathy. Amplified regions were TCR beta CDR3 sequences from RNA transcripts. The HTBI primer set drove a first-round RT-PCR of the TCR CDR3. MiXCR, applied by TCRdb to the multiplex PCR reads, yields one record per CDR3 protein. Of approximately 400,000 distinct CDR3 sequences in the sample, roughly 13% were seen once. In germline, CDR1 is LNHDA, CDR2 SQIVND (reference sequence). V shed 4 bases and J 3 bases; nucleotides not matched to a gene: 4. The CDR3 extends over 16 amino acids. The V call is TRBV19, the J call TRBJ2-5; 14 bases are a match to TRBD2. The specimen was blood. The source is a woman in her sixties with Graves' hyperthyroidism. CDR3 region: CASSTRLAGGEETQYF. The CDR3 DNA sequence: TGTGCCAGTAGTACAAGACTAGCGGGAGGGGAAGAGACCCAGTACTTC.